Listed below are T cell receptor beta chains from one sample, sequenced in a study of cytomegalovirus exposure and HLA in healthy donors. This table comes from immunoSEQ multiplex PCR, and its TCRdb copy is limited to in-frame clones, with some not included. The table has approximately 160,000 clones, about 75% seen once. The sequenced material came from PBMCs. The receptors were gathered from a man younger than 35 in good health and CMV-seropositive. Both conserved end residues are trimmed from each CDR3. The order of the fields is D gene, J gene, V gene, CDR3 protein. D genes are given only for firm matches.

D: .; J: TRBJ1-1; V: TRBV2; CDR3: ALFGGTEAF
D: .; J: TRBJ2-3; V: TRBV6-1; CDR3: ASSEAHGSVGTDTQY
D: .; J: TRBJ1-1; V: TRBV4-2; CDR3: ASSQDRRVNTEAF
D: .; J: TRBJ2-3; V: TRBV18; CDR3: ASSPVSTGVRTDTQY
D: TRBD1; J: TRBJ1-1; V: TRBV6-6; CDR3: ASSYHDREGEAF
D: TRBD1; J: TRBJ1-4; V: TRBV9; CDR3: ASSVGTARNEKLF
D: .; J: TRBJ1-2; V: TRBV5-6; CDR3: ASSLLKFREGGYT
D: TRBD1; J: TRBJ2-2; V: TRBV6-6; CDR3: ASTGTGNTGELF
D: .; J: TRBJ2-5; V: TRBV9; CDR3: ASSVGAPEETQY
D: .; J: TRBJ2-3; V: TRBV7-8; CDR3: ASSLLWGFLGSTDTQY
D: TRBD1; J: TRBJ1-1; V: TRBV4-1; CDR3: ASSQPDRLNTEAF
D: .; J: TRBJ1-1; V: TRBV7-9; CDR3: ASSPPGWVENTEAF
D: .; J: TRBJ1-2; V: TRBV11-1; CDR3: ASRNSVRPYGYT
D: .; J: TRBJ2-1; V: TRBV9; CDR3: ASSVQGGDEQF
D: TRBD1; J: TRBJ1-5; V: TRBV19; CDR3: ASTYTGQGGQPQH
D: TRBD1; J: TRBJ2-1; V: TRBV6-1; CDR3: ASLGQLYNEQF
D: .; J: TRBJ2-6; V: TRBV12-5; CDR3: ASGAGVGANVLT
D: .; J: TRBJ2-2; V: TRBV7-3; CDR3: ASSSWEKNTGELF
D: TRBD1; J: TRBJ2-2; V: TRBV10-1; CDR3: ASSKAGQGASGGELF
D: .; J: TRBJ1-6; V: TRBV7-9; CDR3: ASSLVVGRDNSYNSPLH
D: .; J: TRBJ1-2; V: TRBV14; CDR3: ASSPGLGGYT
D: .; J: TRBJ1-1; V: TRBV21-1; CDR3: ASTVQGEGEAF
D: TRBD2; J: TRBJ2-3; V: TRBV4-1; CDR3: ASSQGREATDTQY
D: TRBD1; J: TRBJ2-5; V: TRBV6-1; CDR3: ASSDRGRQETQY
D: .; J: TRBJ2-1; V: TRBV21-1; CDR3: ASSKGEQGDNEQF
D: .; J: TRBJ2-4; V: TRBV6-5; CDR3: ASRQTGIGNIQY
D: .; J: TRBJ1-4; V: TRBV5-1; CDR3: ASSSRTGNEKLF
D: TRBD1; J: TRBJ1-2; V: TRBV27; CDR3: ASSLSGDRNYGYT
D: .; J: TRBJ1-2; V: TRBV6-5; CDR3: ASSYGQIAMEGYT
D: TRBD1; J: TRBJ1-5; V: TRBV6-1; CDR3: ATDGDRVRQPQH
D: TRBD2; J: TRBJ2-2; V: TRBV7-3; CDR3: ASSADSSGEGTGELF
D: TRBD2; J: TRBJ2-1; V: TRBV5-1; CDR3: ASSQGLASYNEQF
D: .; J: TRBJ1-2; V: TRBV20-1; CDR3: SARDLGVLS
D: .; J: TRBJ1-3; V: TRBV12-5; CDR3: ARDSAKKSGNTIY
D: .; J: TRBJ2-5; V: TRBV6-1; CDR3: ASSEAPLLKEAGGETQY
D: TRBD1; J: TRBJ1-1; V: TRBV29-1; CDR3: SAGQGARNTEAF